This TCR beta chain was sequenced for a study of beta chain features in type 1 diabetes. What was sequenced were expressed TCRB transcripts, since all of the isolated RNA had been reverse transcribed. Using immunoSEQ multiplex PCR, the repertoire was profiled, and TCRdb retains in-frame clones only, with some absent. The profile covers 900,000 or so clones, with roughly 15% appearing a single time and about 0.025% taken by the ten largest. For this clone: Its antigen is unidentified.

Study observations and caveats: For patients and controls alike, PCR might favor shorter templates to the same degree.

Blood was collected once per donor into heparin, averaging about 0.12 L. The CDR3 sequence is 16 residues long. Germline lookup yields CDR1 ENHRY and CDR2 SYGVKD. V lost 10 bases, J lost 1 base, and 15 bases stayed unmatched. This chain links TRBV10-3 with TRBJ1-1; 7 bases match TRBD1. Sequenced material: naive CD4+ T cells from blood. This receptor was identified in a woman younger than 30 in good health. CDR3 bases: TGTGCCACCATACCCTCCCTTTGGACAGGGAACACTGAAGCTTTCTTT. It yields the protein CATIPSLWTGNTEAFF.